This TCR beta chain came from a study of blood T cell repertoires in COVID-19. Study summary: Both acute and convalescent COVID-19 samples were obtained from the United States, Italy and Spain. T cells, B-cell-depleted T cells, or PBMCs supplied cDNA or gDNA.

This clone was seen more than once but under ten times. This CDR3 is built from 15 residues. J was trimmed by 8 bases and V by 5 bases; bases with no gene match: 8. CDR1 is SGHAT, CDR2 FQNNGV, per germline. Study processing details: The assay estimated nucleated cells by amplifying reference gene primers. Libraries were prepared by immunoSEQ multiplex PCR; TCRdb keeps only in-frame clonotypes and omits some of them. That table gives V, J and clone size, and the DNA gave D and trimming. The profile shows more than 55,000 clones, 80% to 85% of them singletons. Sequenced material: peripheral blood. The receptor was derived from a woman aged 80 or over with acute or convalescent COVID-19. This chain joins TRBV11-2 and TRBJ2-1; 11 bases are shared with TRBD2. The CDR3 loop is CASSPLSGGAYEQFF. The CDR3 DNA follows: TGTGCCAGCAGCCCCCTTAGCGGGGGGGCCTATGAGCAGTTCTTC.